This T cell receptor (beta chain) appears in the sequencing data of a study of T cells in Graves' hyperthyroidism and ophthalmopathy (dated by TCRdb to between 2019 and 2020). About the study as a whole: Peripheral blood samples were taken at initial diagnosis, before any treatment was given. To identify distinguishing TCR V-J signatures, a discovery cohort of around 100 patients was used, comprising under 45 with Graves' ophthalmopathy and under 60 with stable Graves' hyperthyroidism. Whether ophthalmopathy could be predicted prospectively was tested in an independent validation cohort made up of fewer than 20 hyperthyroidism patients plus 17 patients who later progressed to ophthalmopathy. For training and testing, the 80 to 100 patients in the discovery cohort were randomly divided in a 7:3 ratio. In six Graves' hyperthyroidism patients, the study also compared T-cell repertoires from thyroid tissue with T-cell repertoires from blood. After sampling, hyperthyroidism patients received methimazole starting at 30 mg daily, and ophthalmopathy patients received high-dose intravenous methylprednisolone. According to the paper, TCR Vbeta CDR3 sequencing was carried out on some 130 peripheral blood samples, which came from fewer than 50 ophthalmopathy, around 74 hyperthyroidism and roughly 17 progressor patients. The full study reports these points: No statistical method was used to set the sample size in advance, and investigators knew the group allocation. Blood samples also contained most of the expanded thyroid clonotypes (frequency above 0.001), which suggests that blood repertoires may reflect thyroid immune responses. In cross-validation, a model built on a 13 V-J signature told ophthalmopathy apart from stable hyperthyroidism with just under 90% sensitivity and about 81% specificity, and in testing the same model reached 80%/75%. In validation, progression to ophthalmopathy was predicted by the model with 70% to 71% sensitivity and roughly 72% specificity, a median of approximately 6.5 months before onset.

TCR beta CDR3 regions were amplified from RNA transcripts. A first-round RT-PCR of the TCR CDR3 used the HTBI primer set with the Qiagen OneStep RT-PCR kit. The libraries were constructed in a second round of multiplex PCR and then size-selected and purified. Sequencing of the libraries was done on an Illumina HiSeq2000 using paired-end 100 bp reads. Under the source paper's analysis protocol: SOAPnuke was used to process the raw data, throwing out any read that contained adapters or uncalled bases, had a mean Phred below 15, or lacked an exact constant-primer or identifier match. COPE v1.2.5 was used to merge high-quality paired reads, and clonotypes were defined as unique nucleotide sequences. Clonotypes were aligned to IMGT TRBV, TRBD and TRBJ reference segments using MiTCR v1.1. The analysis included only V-J combinations with a frequency above 0.0001, which together covered 98% to 99.2% of the repertoires. A TCS score was defined as the ratio of F50 (clonal expansion) to E x V (chaos), with BLOSUM62-based TCRdist applied between CDR3 peptides within each V-J. Welch's t-statistics and random forest reduced around 510 V-J features to around 14, which were used in a naive Bayes classifier (R e1071). Starting from the raw public reads, TCRdb applied fastp trimming at Q25, assembled clones with MiXCR and retained in-frame beta chains. Records with the same CDR3 protein are collapsed into one entry carrying the most frequent genes and DNA. None of the V and J calls come from the authors' own analysis; TCRdb made them. This sample comprises about 290,000 distinct CDR3 sequences, approximately 15% of them detected only once. The ten largest clones represent roughly 7.7% of the sample.

CDR3 length: 16 amino acids, cysteine to phenylalanine. Only the CDR3 region is kept as DNA, spanning 48 bases read in frame from base 1. Taken from the germline V gene, the CDR1 and CDR2 loops are SNHLY and FYNNEI. For this chain, trimming is 8 bases at the V end and 4 bases at the J end, and the number of junction bases without a gene match is 10. Many counts were recorded for this clonotype. Its antigen is unknown. Per-base quality was not reported, and no clone a single base away is much larger than it. A patient counted as having stable Graves' hyperthyroidism if no progression to ophthalmopathy occurred over 18 months of follow-up. Hyperthyroidism patients were aged 18 to 65 years and newly diagnosed, with disease duration of less than 2 months. Exclusion was applied to patients with uncontrolled infections, other autoimmune diseases, pregnancy or lactation. Clinical symptoms, serum thyroxine and TRAb, thyroid ultrasound, and orbital computed tomography formed the basis for the diagnoses. Ficoll-Paque density gradient centrifugation was used to isolate PBMCs from around 10 ml of fresh peripheral blood. Total RNA was extracted with Trizol reagent, and quality was checked on an Agilent 2100 Bioanalyzer.

The sequencing input was blood. The rearranged chain carries TRBV2 and TRBJ2-6, and TRBD1 aligns with 8 junction nucleotides. The clonotype was recovered from a woman between 35 and 50 years old with Graves' hyperthyroidism. CDR3 protein: CASDGQGLGGANVLTF. The DNA reads TGTGCCAGCGATGGACAGGGCTTAGGCGGGGCCAACGTCCTGACTTTC.